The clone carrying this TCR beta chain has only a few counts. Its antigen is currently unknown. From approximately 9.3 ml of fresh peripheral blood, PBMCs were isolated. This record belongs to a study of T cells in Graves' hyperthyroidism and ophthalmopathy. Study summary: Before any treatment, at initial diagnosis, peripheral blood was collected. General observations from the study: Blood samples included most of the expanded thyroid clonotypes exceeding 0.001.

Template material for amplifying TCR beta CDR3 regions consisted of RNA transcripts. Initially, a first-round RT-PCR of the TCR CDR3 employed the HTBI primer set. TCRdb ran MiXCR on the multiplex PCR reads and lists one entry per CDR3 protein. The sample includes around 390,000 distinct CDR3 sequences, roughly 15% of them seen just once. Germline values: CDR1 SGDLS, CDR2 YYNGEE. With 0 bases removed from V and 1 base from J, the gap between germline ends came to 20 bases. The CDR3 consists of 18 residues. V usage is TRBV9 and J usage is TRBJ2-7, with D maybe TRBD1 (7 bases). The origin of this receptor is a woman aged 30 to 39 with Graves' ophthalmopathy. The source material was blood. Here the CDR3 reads CASSVDSGGAGGSYEQYF. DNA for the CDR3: TGTGCCAGCAGCGTAGATTCGGGCGGGGCAGGGGGTTCCTACGAGCAGTACTTC. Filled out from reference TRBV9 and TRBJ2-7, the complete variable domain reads DSGVTQTPKHLITATGQRVTLRCSPRSGDLSVYWYQQSLDQGLQFLIQYYNGEERAKGNILERFSAQQFPDLHSELNLSSLELGDSALYFCASSVDSGGAGGSYEQYFGPGTRLTVT.